The clone carrying this T cell receptor (beta chain) was counted once. The target antigen is unknown. This entry is derived from a study of T cell responses to AZD1222 COVID-19 vaccine. Study findings and constraints: The study found Spike-specific TCR breadth and depth rose after two AZD1222 doses. Donors were chiefly white British, with a greater number of females, and clonal diversity was perhaps underestimated. Close to half of spike-specific TCRs reportedly recognize unmutated variant regions. Only a handful of AZD1222 recipients tested seropositive at baseline.

The germline V gene encodes CDR1 WNHNN and CDR2 SYGVQD (reference sequence). V was clipped by 6 bases and J by 1 base; unmatched bases: 7. There are 16 residues in the CDR3. Some clones are missing from TCRdb's copy, which holds only in-frame ones; the method was immunoSEQ multiplex PCR. The repertoire consists of about 35,000 clones, with 65% to 90% occurring once and the leading ten covering approximately 7.3%. This TCR derives from an adult in good health. The chain employs TRBV10-1 and TRBJ2-1; TRBD2 matches at 9 bases. The sample in question was peripheral blood, obtained on day 0 of AZD1222 vaccination. CDR3 in amino acids: CASSLTLAGSYNEQFF. CDR3 bases: TGCGCCAGCAGCCTCACTCTAGCGGGATCCTACAATGAGCAGTTCTTC.